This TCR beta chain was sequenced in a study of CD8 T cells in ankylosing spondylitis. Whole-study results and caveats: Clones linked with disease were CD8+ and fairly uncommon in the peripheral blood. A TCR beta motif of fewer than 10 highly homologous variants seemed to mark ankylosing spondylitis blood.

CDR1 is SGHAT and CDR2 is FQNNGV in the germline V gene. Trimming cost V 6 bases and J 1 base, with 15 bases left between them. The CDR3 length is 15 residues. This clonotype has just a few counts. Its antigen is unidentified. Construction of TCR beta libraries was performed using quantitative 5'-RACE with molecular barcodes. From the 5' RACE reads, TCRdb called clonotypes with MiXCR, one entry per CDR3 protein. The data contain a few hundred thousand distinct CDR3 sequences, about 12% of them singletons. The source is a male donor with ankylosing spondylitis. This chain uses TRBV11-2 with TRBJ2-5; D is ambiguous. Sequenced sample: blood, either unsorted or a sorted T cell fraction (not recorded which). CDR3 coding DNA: TGTGCCAGCAGGAAGACTTATTTATTCCAAGAGACCCAGTACTTC. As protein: CASRKTYLFQETQYF.